The clone carrying this TCR beta chain was recorded at least ten times. The record originates from a study of regulatory T cells in long-lasting Graves disease. Arm-PCR of CDR3 regions and iRepertoire HTBI primers were used to build TCR beta libraries. TCRdb processed the multiplex PCR reads anew with MiXCR; each CDR3 protein has one entry. This sample has 550,000 to 650,000 distinct CDR3 sequences, with around 15% found just once. Trimming cost V 9 bases and J 7 bases, with 10 bases left between them. This CDR3 spans 11 amino acids. Looked up from germline, CDR1 is SNHLY and CDR2 is FYNNEI. Time point given: newly diagnosed GD, antithyroid drugs for less than 3 months. PBMCs provided the RNA from which the TCR library was made. Diagnoses of Graves' disease were made by American Thyroid Association guidelines. These sequences were also reported in another study, on T cells in Graves' hyperthyroidism and ophthalmopathy. From that study: First-round RT-PCR of the TCR CDR3 relied on the HTBI primer set.

The V and J genes are TRBV2 and TRBJ2-1, with D unclear. The sequencing used peripheral blood mononuclear cells (PBMCs), collected at new diagnosis, from a patient treated with antithyroid drugs. This sequence was found in a man aged 18 to 29 with Graves disease. Written as DNA, the CDR3 is TGTGCCAGACATAGGCTTAATGAGCAGTTCTTC. Translation gives CARHRLNEQFF.